These 10 T cell receptor beta chains came from one sample sequenced in a study of blood T cell repertoires in COVID-19. Using immunoSEQ multiplex PCR, the repertoire was profiled, and TCRdb retains in-frame clones only, with some absent. The repertoire holds under 400,000 clones, with around 87% as singletons. Sequencing was done on a sample of peripheral blood. The receptors here all came from a woman in her twenties or thirties with COVID-19, enrolled during active disease.

V is TRBV6-5 and J is TRBJ2-4; a weak D match, TRBD1 (6 bases). Germline CDR1 and CDR2: MNHEY and SVGAGI. The CDR3 is made up of 13 amino acids. V shed 0 bases and J shed 9 bases, with 9 bases lying between them. CDR3 loop: CASSYSAGVIQYF. CDR3 bases: TGTGCCAGCAGTTACTCGGCAGGGGTCATTCAGTACTTC.

The V and J genes are TRBV15 and TRBJ2-1, with D possibly TRBD2 on 5 matching bases. From germline, CDR1 is LNHNV and CDR2 YYDKDF (reference sequence). Deletions cut 5 bases from V and 5 bases from J, with 16 bases between. The CDR3 runs to 15 residues. The CDR3 DNA reads as TGTGCCACCAGCCCCCGAGGGCGGGCAAACAATGAGCAGTTCTTC. This encodes CATSPRGRANNEQFF.

Only one count was recorded for this clone. The V and J genes are TRBV7-2 and TRBJ1-6; TRBD1 is a possible D gene (6 bases). Germline CDR1 and CDR2: SGHTA and FQGNSA. The CDR3 contains 16 residues. V was shortened by 4 bases and J by 4 bases, with 14 bases between the two germline ends. Here the CDR3 DNA reads TGTGCCAGCAGCTCCCCGTTACAGGGTTATAATTCACCCCTCCACTTT. Translating it yields CASSSPLQGYNSPLHF.

This clone was recorded once. This chain uses TRBV29-1 with TRBJ1-2; perhaps TRBD1 as D (5 bases). This CDR3 region has 12 residues. CDR1 is SQVTM and CDR2 is ANQGSEA in the germline V gene. V was pared by 4 bases and J by 4 bases, with 10 bases between. The chain's CDR3 is CSVADSGYGYTF. The CDR3 DNA sequence: TGCAGCGTTGCCGACAGTGGCTATGGCTACACCTTC.

This sequence joins TRBV7-3 and TRBJ2-3, with D perhaps TRBD1 (6 bases). CDR1 is SGHTA and CDR2 is FQGTGA in the germline V gene. This CDR3 contains 17 residues. Trimming removed 1 base at V and 6 bases at J, with 20 bases between. The CDR3 DNA reads TGTGCCAGCAGCTTAAGGGGGCCTAGCTCATTCGGGGATACGCAGTATTTT. This gives the protein CASSLRGPSSFGDTQYF. The variable domain in full, completed from reference TRBV7-3 and TRBJ2-3, reads GAGVSQTPSNKVTEKGKYVELRCDPISGHTALYWYRQSLGQGPEFLIYFQGTGAADDSGLPNDRFFAVRPEGSVSTLKIQRTERGDSAVYLCASSLRGPSSFGDTQYFGPGTRLTVL.

The gene calls are TRBV6-2 or TRBV6-3 and TRBJ1-3, with no clear D. CDR1 and CDR2 from the germline V gene are MNHEY and SVGEGT. The germline V and J ends were trimmed by 2 bases and 0 bases, with 11 bases remaining between them. This CDR3 has 16 amino acids. The CDR3: CASSYGPTSSGNTIYF. CDR3 coding DNA: TGTGCCAGCAGTTACGGGCCCACGAGCTCTGGAAACACCATATATTTT.

The V and J genes are TRBV2 and TRBJ1-3; perhaps TRBD1 as D (5 bases). With 6 bases removed from V and 2 bases from J, the gap between germline ends came to 11 bases. CDR1 and CDR2 (germline): SNHLY, FYNNEI. CDR3 length: 14 residues. Here the CDR3 reads CASRDGGAGNTIYF. The CDR3 DNA reads as TGTGCCAGCAGGGACGGGGGGGCTGGAAACACCATATATTTT.

This chain joins TRBV30 and TRBJ1-5; 11 nucleotides line up with TRBD1. Trimming took 3 bases from V and 5 from J; bases not matched to a gene: 9. Germline loops: CDR1 GTSNPN, CDR2 SVGIG (reference sequence). The CDR3 contains 16 residues. In nucleotides, the CDR3 is TGTGCCTGGAGCCGATCCCGGACAGGGGGCGATCAGCCCCAGCATTTT. Translating gives CAWSRSRTGGDQPQHF.

The genes are TRBV9 and TRBJ2-2; maybe TRBD2 (6 bases). The CDR3 is made up of 15 amino acids. Germline CDR1 and CDR2: SGDLS and YYNGEE. With 4 bases removed from V and 1 base from J, the gap between germline ends came to 11 bases. The CDR3 reads CASSPLGGNTGELFF. CDR3 DNA: TGTGCCAGCAGCCCTCTGGGGGGGAACACCGGGGAGCTGTTTTTT.

The rearrangement joins TRBV5-1 to TRBJ2-6; the match to TRBD1 covers 7 bases. J was trimmed by 0 bases and V by 3 bases; bases with no gene match: 3. Germline V gene sequence: CDR1 SGHRS, CDR2 YFSETQ. CDR3 size: 16 residues. The CDR3 coding sequence is TGCGCCAGCAGCTGGGGACAGCGCTCTGGGGCCAACGTCCTGACTTTC. It specifies CASSWGQRSGANVLTF. Drawing the rest from reference TRBV5-1 and TRBJ2-6, the complete variable domain is KAGVTQTPRYLIKTRGQQVTLSCSPISGHRSVSWYQQTPGQGLQFLFEYFSETQRNKGNFPGRFSGRQFSNSRSEMNVSTLELGDSALYLCASSWGQRSGANVLTFGAGSRLTVL.